This TCR beta chain came from a study of cytomegalovirus exposure and HLA in healthy donors. Findings of the study overall: Likely technical artifact: a cluster of highly shared sequence variants.

Comments on this clone: Its cognate antigen is unknown.

PCR employed 60 Vbeta and 13 Jbeta primers. The protocol was immunoSEQ multiplex PCR, while the TCRdb copy is restricted to in-frame clones and leaves out a portion. The sample has just over 200,000 clones, approximately 80% seen once. This TCR was recovered from a man aged 45-60 years in good health and CMV-seronegative. Sequenced: PBMCs.

The CDR3, as DNA: TGCGCCAGCAGCTTGAGACAGGGCCTCTACGAGCAGTACTTC. Amino acids: CASSLRQGLYEQYF. The rearrangement joins TRBV5-1 to TRBJ2-7; 7 bases are a match to TRBD1. V shed 1 base and J 3 bases; nucleotides not matched to a gene: 4. This CDR3 contains 14 residues. Germline V gives CDR1 SGHRS, CDR2 YFSETQ.